This record concerns one T cell receptor beta chain sequence. Its antigen is unidentified. These data are taken from a study of cytomegalovirus exposure and HLA in healthy donors. CDR3 size: 14 residues. V was shortened by 2 bases and J by 8 bases, with 15 bases between the two germline ends. The germline CDR1 and CDR2 sequences are SGHTA and FQGTGA. Study-wide results and limits: Investigators reported under 200 TCR beta chains as tied to cytomegalovirus.

PCR primers comprised 60 Vbeta and 13 Jbeta primers. TCRdb's copy holds only in-frame clones and misses some; the assay was immunoSEQ multiplex PCR. This sample has fewer than 150,000 clones, with 75% found just once. The TCR sequence derives from a man aged 30-40 years in good health and CMV-seronegative. The gene calls are TRBV7-3 and TRBJ1-2; D possibly corresponds to TRBD1 (5 bases). Source material: PBMCs. The CDR3 spells CASSLGQGIEGYTF. DNA for the CDR3: TGTGCCAGCAGCTTAGGGCAGGGTATTGAGGGCTACACCTTC.